These T cell receptor beta chains were read from a single sample in a study of blood T cell repertoires in COVID-19. Sequencing used immunoSEQ multiplex PCR; TCRdb keeps in-frame clones, though not all of them. The sample lists under 250,000 clones; 75% to 90% were seen once. The sample consisted of peripheral blood. Source of these receptors: a woman in her 70s with active or convalescent COVID-19. The CDR3 runs from the conserved cysteine through the conserved F or W. Fields, in order: clone size, D gene, V gene, J gene, CDR3 DNA, CDR3 protein. A D gene is named only where the DNA matches it firmly. Not every row has a clone size; where given, it reads once, few, many or a size class.

clone_size: NA
d_call: TRBD1
v_call: TRBV28
j_call: TRBJ2-7
cdr3_nt: TGTGCCAGCAGTTTAGGGGACAGGGTTCACGAGCAGTACTTC
cdr3_aa: CASSLGDRVHEQYF

clone_size: NA
d_call: NA
v_call: TRBV5-1
j_call: TRBJ1-4
cdr3_nt: TGCGCCAGCAGCTTAGGCAGGGGAAGTGAAAAACTGTTTTTT
cdr3_aa: CASSLGRGSEKLFF

clone_size: NA
d_call: TRBD1
v_call: TRBV6-6
j_call: TRBJ1-2
cdr3_nt: TGTGCCAGCAGTTCCTCAAACAGGGGTTCGTATGGCTACACCTTC
cdr3_aa: CASSSSNRGSYGYTF

clone_size: NA
d_call: NA
v_call: TRBV12-5
j_call: TRBJ2-6
cdr3_nt: TGTGCTAGTTTCATTTGGGAGCAAGGGGCCAACGTCCTGACTTTC
cdr3_aa: CASFIWEQGANVLTF

clone_size: NA
d_call: NA
v_call: TRBV14
j_call: TRBJ1-1
cdr3_nt: TGTGCCAGCAGCCAAAGGTCCCTTGGACAAAATGAAGCTTTCTTT
cdr3_aa: CASSQRSLGQNEAFF

clone_size: NA
d_call: TRBD2
v_call: TRBV3-1/TRBV3-2
j_call: TRBJ2-7
cdr3_nt: TGTGCCAGCAGCCGAACCCAGGGCGGGGGGGCCGCCTACGAGCAGTACTTC
cdr3_aa: CASSRTQGGGAAYEQYF

clone_size: few
d_call: TRBD1
v_call: TRBV11-2
j_call: TRBJ2-5
cdr3_nt: TGTGCCAGCGGCTTTGGACAGGCCCCCGAGGAGACCCAGTACTTC
cdr3_aa: CASGFGQAPEETQYF

clone_size: NA
d_call: TRBD1
v_call: TRBV6-4
j_call: TRBJ2-3
cdr3_nt: TGTGCCAGCAGTCCCGGGACAGGGGCAGATACGCAGTATTTT
cdr3_aa: CASSPGTGADTQYF

clone_size: NA
d_call: NA
v_call: TRBV7-9
j_call: TRBJ1-3
cdr3_nt: TGTGCCAGCAGCCCAAGGACAGCCTCTGGAAACACCATATATTTT
cdr3_aa: CASSPRTASGNTIYF

clone_size: once
d_call: NA
v_call: TRBV5-1
j_call: TRBJ2-1
cdr3_nt: TGCGCCAGCAGCTTGGTTCGGAGCTCCTACAATGAGCAGTTCTTC
cdr3_aa: CASSLVRSSYNEQFF

clone_size: NA
d_call: NA
v_call: TRBV6-6
j_call: TRBJ1-2
cdr3_nt: TGTGCCAGCAGCCGCGGGGGCGGCTACACCTTC
cdr3_aa: CASSRGGGYTF

clone_size: NA
d_call: TRBD1
v_call: TRBV30
j_call: TRBJ2-7
cdr3_nt: TGTGCCTGGGGGGGACAGGGGCGTTCCTACGAGCAGTACTTC
cdr3_aa: CAWGGQGRSYEQYF

clone_size: NA
d_call: NA
v_call: TRBV10-1
j_call: TRBJ2-1
cdr3_nt: TGCGCCAGCAGCTCTCCTAGCGTAGAGGGAGAGCAGTTCTTC
cdr3_aa: CASSSPSVEGEQFF

clone_size: NA
d_call: TRBD1
v_call: TRBV18
j_call: TRBJ2-2
cdr3_nt: TGTGCCAGCTCGGCGCAGGGACAGTCAACCGTCGGGGAGCTGTTTTTT
cdr3_aa: CASSAQGQSTVGELFF

clone_size: NA
d_call: NA
v_call: TRBV27
j_call: TRBJ2-7
cdr3_nt: TGTGCCAGCAGACTCTTCGGACAGATCTACGAGCAGTACTTC
cdr3_aa: CASRLFGQIYEQYF

clone_size: NA
d_call: NA
v_call: TRBV7-9
j_call: TRBJ2-5
cdr3_nt: TGTGCCAGCAGCCAGGGGGCTGTAGCGGGAGTGGAGACCCAGTACTTC
cdr3_aa: CASSQGAVAGVETQYF

clone_size: NA
d_call: NA
v_call: TRBV15
j_call: TRBJ1-5
cdr3_nt: TGTGCCACCAGCAGAGTAGGGGCGACCCAGCATTTT
cdr3_aa: CATSRVGATQHF

clone_size: NA
d_call: NA
v_call: TRBV2
j_call: TRBJ1-2
cdr3_nt: TGTGCCAGCGGGGGGGGAGGTCTAGGCGACACCTTC
cdr3_aa: CASGGGGLGDTF

clone_size: NA
d_call: TRBD2
v_call: TRBV3-1/TRBV3-2
j_call: TRBJ2-2
cdr3_nt: TGTGCCAGCAGGAGGGCCGGGACTAGCGGGATCTCCGGGGAGCTGTTTTTT
cdr3_aa: CASRRAGTSGISGELFF

clone_size: NA
d_call: TRBD2
v_call: TRBV19
j_call: TRBJ2-3
cdr3_nt: TGTGCCAGTAGTCGCAGACTAGCGGGGACCACAGATACGCAGTATTTT
cdr3_aa: CASSRRLAGTTDTQYF

clone_size: NA
d_call: NA
v_call: TRBV4-2
j_call: TRBJ2-7
cdr3_nt: TGTGCCAGCAGCCAAGAATCGCGGGAAGCCTACGAGCAGTACTTC
cdr3_aa: CASSQESREAYEQYF

clone_size: few
d_call: TRBD1
v_call: TRBV18
j_call: TRBJ2-7
cdr3_nt: TGTGCCAGCTCACCCGGGACAGCGAAATCCTACGAGCAGTACTTC
cdr3_aa: CASSPGTAKSYEQYF

clone_size: NA
d_call: TRBD2
v_call: TRBV10-2
j_call: TRBJ2-3
cdr3_nt: TGCGCCAGCACTATTCGGGGGGGACCTAGCACAGATACGCAGTATTTT
cdr3_aa: CASTIRGGPSTDTQYF

clone_size: NA
d_call: TRBD1
v_call: TRBV4-2
j_call: TRBJ1-1
cdr3_nt: TGTGCCAGCAGCCAGGAAGACAGGGTACGCACTGAAGCTTTCTTT
cdr3_aa: CASSQEDRVRTEAFF